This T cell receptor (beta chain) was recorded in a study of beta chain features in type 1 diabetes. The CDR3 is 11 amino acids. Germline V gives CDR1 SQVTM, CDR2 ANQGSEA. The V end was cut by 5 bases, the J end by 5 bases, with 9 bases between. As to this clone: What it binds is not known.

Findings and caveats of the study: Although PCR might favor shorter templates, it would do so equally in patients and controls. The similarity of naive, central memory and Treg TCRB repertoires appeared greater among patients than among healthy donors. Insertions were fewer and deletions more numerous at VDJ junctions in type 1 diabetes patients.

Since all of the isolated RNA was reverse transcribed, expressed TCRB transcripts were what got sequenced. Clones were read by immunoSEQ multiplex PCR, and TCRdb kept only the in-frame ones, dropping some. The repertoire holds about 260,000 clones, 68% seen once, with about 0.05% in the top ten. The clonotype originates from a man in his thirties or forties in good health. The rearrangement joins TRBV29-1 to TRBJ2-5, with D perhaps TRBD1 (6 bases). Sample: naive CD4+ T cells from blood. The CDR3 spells CSVRRGETQYF. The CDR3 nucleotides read TGCAGCGTTCGAAGGGGGGAGACCCAGTACTTC.